This T cell receptor beta chain came from a study of CD8+ T cells in alopecia areata. The wider study: Oral tofacitinib, 5 to 10 mg twice daily, was given in an open-label trial. The tofacitinib course ran for 6 to 18 months and was followed by 6 months off drug.

Researchers gathered lesional scalp punch biopsies and peripheral blood from patients with alopecia areata. Isolated RNA was reverse transcribed into cDNA used as the sequencing template. Using immunoSEQ multiplex PCR, the repertoire was profiled, and TCRdb retains in-frame clones only, with some absent. This sample carries 10,000 or so clones, over 55% of them seen once, and the ten largest clones take roughly 8.1%. This clone was counted a single time. Antigen unknown. Other DNA sequences in this sample translate to the same CDR3. Regarding the study as a whole: Lesional tissue from the scalp (especially in alopecia totalis/universalis) showed higher clonality than normal scalp. Sequencing of scalp samples also includes resident alphabeta T cells from normal skin.

The J segment lost 2 bases and the V segment lost 4 bases, leaving 4 bases of the junction unmatched. The CDR3 is 15 residues long. Germline values: CDR1 MGHRA, CDR2 YSYEKL. Sequenced here: skin, sampled at week 0. The sequence was collected from a human donor with alopecia areata. The J gene is TRBJ2-5, the V gene TRBV4-1, with TRBD2 matching 10 bases. In DNA form, the CDR3 reads TGCGCCAGCAGCCCTCATAGCGGGGGGCAAGAGACCCAGTACTTC. Protein product: CASSPHSGGQETQYF.